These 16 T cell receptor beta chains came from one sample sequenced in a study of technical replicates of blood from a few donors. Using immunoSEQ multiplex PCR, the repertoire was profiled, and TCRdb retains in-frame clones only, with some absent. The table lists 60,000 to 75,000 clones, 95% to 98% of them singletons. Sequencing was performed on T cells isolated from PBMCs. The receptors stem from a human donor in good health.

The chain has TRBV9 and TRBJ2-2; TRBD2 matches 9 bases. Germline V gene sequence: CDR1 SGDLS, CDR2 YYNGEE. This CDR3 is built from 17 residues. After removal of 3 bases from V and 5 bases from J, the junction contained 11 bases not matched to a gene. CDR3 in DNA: TGTGCCAGCAGCGCCCCCGTAGCGGGAGAGGGGACCGGGGAGCTGTTTTTT. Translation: CASSAPVAGEGTGELFF.

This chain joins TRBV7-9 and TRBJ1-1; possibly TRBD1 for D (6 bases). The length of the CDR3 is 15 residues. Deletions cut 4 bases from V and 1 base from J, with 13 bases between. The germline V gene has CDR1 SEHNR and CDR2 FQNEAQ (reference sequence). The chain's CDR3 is CASSSATGWNTEAFF. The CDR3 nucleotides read TGTGCCAGCAGCTCAGCAACAGGGTGGAACACTGAAGCTTTCTTT.

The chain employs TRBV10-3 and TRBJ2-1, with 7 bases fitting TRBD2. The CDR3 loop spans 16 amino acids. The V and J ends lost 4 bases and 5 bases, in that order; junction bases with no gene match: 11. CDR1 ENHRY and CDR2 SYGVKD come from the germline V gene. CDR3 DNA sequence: TGTGCCATCAGTGGCCCTTTTGGCGGGAGTGACAATGAGCAGTTCTTC. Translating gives CAISGPFGGSDNEQFF.

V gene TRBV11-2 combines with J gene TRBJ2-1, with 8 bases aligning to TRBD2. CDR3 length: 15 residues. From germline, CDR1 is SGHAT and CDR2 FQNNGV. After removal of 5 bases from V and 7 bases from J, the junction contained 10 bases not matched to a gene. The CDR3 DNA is TGTGCCAGCAGCCTCACTAGCGGTCTTCTGAATGAGCAGTTCTTC. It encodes CASSLTSGLLNEQFF.

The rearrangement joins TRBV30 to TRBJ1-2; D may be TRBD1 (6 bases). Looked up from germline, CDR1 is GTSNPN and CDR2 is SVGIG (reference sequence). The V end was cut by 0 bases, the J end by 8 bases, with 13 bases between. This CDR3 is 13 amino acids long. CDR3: CAWSVLGAAGYTF. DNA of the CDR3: TGTGCCTGGAGTGTTCTGGGGGCTGCGGGCTACACCTTC.

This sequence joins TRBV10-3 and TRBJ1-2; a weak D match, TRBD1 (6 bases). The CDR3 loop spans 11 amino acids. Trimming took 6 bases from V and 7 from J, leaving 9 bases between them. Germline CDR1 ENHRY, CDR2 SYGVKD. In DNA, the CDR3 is TGTGCCATCAGCGACAGGTCTGGCTACACCTTC. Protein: CAISDRSGYTF.

CDR3 nucleotides: TGTGCCAGCTTGGGACAGGGGGACTACGAGCAGTACTTC. Its protein is CASLGQGDYEQYF. This chain joins TRBV2 and TRBJ2-7, with 11 nucleotides matching TRBD1. The V gene's germline CDR1 is SNHLY and CDR2 FYNNEI. The CDR3 runs 13 residues. With 8 bases clipped from V and 3 bases from J, the junction kept 3 bases outside the gene matches.

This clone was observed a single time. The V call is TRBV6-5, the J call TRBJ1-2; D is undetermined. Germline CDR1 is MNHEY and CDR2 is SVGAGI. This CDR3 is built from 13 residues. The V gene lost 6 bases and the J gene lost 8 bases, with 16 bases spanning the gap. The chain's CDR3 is CASSLTNYVGYTF. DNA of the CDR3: TGTGCCAGCAGCCTCACTAACTACGTCGGCTACACCTTC.

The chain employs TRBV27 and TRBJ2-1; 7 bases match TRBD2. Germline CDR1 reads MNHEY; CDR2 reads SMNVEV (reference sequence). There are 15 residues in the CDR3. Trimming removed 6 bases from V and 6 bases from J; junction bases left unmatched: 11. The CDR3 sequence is CASRGGSWMVNEQFF. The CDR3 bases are TGTGCCAGCAGGGGCGGGAGTTGGATGGTCAATGAGCAGTTCTTC.

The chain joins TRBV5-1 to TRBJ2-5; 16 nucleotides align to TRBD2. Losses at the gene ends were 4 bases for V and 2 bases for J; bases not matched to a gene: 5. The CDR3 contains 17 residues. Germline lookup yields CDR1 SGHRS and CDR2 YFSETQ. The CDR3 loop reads CASSPPGLAGGQETQYF. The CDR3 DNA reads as TGCGCCAGCAGCCCGCCGGGACTAGCGGGAGGGCAAGAGACCCAGTACTTC.

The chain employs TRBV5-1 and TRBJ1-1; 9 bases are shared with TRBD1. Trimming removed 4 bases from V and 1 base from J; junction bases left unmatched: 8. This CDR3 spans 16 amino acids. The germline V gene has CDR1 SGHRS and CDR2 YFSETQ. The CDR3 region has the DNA TGCGCCAGCAGCATTACAGGGGGCCTCCCGAACACTGAAGCTTTCTTT. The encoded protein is CASSITGGLPNTEAFF.

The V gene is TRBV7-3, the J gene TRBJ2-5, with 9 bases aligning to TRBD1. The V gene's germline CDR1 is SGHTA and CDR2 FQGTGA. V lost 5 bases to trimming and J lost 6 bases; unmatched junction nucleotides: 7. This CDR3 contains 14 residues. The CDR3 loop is CASSPGQGRKTQYF. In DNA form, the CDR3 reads TGTGCCAGCAGCCCCGGACAGGGGAGAAAGACCCAGTACTTC.

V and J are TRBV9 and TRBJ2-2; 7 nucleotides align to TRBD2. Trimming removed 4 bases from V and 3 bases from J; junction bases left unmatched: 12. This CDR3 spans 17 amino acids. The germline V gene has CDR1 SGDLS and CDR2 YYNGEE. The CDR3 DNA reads TGTGCCAGCAGCCCAGTGGTGGGAGGGCCCTACACCGGGGAGCTGTTTTTT. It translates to CASSPVVGGPYTGELFF. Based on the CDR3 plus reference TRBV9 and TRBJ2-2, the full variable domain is DSGVTQTPKHLITATGQRVTLRCSPRSGDLSVYWYQQSLDQGLQFLIQYYNGEERAKGNILERFSAQQFPDLHSELNLSSLELGDSALYFCASSPVVGGPYTGELFFGEGSRLTVL.

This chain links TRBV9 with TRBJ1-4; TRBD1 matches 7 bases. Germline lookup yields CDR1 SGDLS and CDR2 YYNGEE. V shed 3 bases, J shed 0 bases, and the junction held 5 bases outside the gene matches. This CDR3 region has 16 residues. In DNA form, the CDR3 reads TGTGCCAGCAGCGCTAGGGACAGCCCAACTAATGAAAAACTGTTTTTT. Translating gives CASSARDSPTNEKLFF.

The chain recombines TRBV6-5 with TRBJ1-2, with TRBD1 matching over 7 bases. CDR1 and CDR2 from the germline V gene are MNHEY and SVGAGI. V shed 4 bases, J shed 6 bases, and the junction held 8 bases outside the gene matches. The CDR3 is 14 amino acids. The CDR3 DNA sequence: TGTGCCAGCAGTTCCCTAATTGGACAGGATGGCTACACCTTC. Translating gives CASSSLIGQDGYTF.

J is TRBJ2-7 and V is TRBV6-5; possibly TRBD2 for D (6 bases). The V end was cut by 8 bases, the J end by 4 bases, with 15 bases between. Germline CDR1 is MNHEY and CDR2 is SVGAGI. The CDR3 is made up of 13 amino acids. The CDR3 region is CASQSGVTYEQYF. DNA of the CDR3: TGTGCCAGCCAATCGGGAGTTACTTACGAGCAGTACTTC.